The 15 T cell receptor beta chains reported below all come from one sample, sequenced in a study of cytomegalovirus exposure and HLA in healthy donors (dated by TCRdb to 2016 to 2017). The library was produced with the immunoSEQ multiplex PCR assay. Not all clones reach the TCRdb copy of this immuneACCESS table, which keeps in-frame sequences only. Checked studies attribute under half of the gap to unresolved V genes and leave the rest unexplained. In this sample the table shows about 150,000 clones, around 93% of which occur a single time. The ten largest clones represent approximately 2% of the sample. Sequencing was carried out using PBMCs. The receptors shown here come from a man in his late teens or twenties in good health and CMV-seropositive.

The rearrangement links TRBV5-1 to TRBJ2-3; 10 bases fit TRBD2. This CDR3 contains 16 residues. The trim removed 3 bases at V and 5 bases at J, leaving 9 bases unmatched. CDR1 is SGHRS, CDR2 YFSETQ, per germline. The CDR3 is CASSSLFSGRLDTQYF. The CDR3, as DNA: TGCGCCAGCAGCTCACTCTTTAGCGGGAGGCTAGATACGCAGTATTTT.

The CDR3 DNA sequence: TGTGCCAGCAGCCCCCCGGAGAATCAAGAGACCCAGTACTTC. Its protein is CASSPPENQETQYF. This sequence joins TRBV9 and TRBJ2-5; D unclear. V shed 4 bases and J shed 2 bases, with 12 bases lying between them. The CDR3 is 14 residues long. Germline V CDR1 and CDR2: SGDLS, YYNGEE.

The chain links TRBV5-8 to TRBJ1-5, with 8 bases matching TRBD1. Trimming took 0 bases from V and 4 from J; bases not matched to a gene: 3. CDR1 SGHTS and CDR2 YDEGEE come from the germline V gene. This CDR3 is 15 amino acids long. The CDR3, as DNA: TGTGCCAGCAGCTTGGGGACAGGGTTAAATCAGCCCCAGCATTTT. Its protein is CASSLGTGLNQPQHF.

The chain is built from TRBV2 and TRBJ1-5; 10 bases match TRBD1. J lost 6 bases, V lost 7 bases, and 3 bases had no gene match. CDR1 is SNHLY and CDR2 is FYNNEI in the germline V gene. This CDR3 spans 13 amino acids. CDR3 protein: CASTRDRGQPQHF. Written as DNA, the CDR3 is TGTGCCAGCACCCGGGACAGGGGTCAGCCCCAGCATTTT.

The CDR3 protein is CAISDSGRSSYNEQFF. CDR3 nucleotide sequence: TGTGCCATCAGTGATAGCGGGAGGAGCTCCTACAATGAGCAGTTCTTC. V and J are TRBV10-3 and TRBJ2-1; 10 positions agree with TRBD2. There are 16 residues in the CDR3. The germline gives CDR1 ENHRY, CDR2 SYGVKD. Trimming cost V 3 bases and J 0 bases; bases outside gene matches: 2.

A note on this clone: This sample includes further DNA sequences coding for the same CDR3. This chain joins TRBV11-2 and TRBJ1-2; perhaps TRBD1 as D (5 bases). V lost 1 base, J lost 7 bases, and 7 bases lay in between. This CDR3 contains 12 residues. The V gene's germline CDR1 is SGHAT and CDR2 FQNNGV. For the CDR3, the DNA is TGTGCCAGCAGCTTAGGGACAAGTGGCTACACCTTC. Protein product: CASSLGTSGYTF.

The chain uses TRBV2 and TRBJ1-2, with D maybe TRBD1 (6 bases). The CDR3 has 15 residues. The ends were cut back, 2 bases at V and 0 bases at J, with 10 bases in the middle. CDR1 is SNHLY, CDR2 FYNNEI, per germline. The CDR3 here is CASSERQAPNYGYTF. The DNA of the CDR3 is TGTGCCAGCAGTGAAAGACAGGCCCCTAACTATGGCTACACCTTC.

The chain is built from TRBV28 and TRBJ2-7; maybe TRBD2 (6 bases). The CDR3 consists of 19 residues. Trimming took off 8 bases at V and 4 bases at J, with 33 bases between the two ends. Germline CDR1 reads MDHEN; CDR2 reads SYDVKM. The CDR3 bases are TGTGCCAGCGGATTCCGGGACCGAGGGACTGGCGGCCCCCCTTACGAGCAGTACTTC. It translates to CASGFRDRGTGGPPYEQYF.

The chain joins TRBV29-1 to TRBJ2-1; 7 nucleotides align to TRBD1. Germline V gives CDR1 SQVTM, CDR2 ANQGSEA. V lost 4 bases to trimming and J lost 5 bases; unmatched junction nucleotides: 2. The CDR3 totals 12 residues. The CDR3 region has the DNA TGCAGCGTTGCCGGGACAGACAATGAGCAGTTCTTC. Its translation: CSVAGTDNEQFF.

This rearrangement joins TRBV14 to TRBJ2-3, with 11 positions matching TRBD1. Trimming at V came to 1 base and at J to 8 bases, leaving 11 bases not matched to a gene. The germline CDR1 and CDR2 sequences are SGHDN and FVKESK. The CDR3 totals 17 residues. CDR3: CASSQGFRTGGAATQYF. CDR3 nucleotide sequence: TGTGCCAGCAGCCAAGGATTTCGGACAGGGGGCGCAGCTACGCAGTATTTT.

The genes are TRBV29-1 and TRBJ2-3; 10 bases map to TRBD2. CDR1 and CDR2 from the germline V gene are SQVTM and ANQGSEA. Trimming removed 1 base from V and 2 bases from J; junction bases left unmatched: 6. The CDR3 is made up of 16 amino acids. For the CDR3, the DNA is TGCAGCGTTGAAGGACAAGCGGGGGGGTCCACAGATACGCAGTATTTT. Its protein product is CSVEGQAGGSTDTQYF.

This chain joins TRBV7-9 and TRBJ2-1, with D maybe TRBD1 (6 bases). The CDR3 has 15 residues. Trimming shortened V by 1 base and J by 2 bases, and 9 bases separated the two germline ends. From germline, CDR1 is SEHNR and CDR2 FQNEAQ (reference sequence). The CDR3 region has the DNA TGTGCCAGCAGCTTAGGGACAGCACCCTACAATGAGCAGTTCTTC. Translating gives CASSLGTAPYNEQFF.

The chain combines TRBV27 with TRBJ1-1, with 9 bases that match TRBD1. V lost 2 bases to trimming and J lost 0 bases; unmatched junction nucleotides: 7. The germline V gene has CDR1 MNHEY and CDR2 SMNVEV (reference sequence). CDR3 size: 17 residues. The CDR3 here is CASSLVPGQGMNTEAFF. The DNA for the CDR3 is TGTGCCAGCAGTTTAGTCCCGGGACAGGGAATGAACACTGAAGCTTTCTTT.

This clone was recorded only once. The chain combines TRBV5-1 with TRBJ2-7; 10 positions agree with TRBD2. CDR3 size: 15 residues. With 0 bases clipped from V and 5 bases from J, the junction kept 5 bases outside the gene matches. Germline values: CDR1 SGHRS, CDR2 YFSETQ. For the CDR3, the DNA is TGCGCCAGCAGCTTGGCTAGCGGGAGTATCAACGAGCAGTACTTC. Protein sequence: CASSLASGSINEQYF.

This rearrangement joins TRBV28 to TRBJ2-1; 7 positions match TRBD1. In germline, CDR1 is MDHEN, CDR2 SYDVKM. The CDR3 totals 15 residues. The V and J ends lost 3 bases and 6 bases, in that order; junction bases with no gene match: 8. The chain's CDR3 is CASSFRGGLPNEQFF. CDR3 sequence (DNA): TGTGCCAGCAGTTTTAGAGGGGGCCTGCCCAATGAGCAGTTCTTC.